The 7 T cell receptor beta chains in this list originate from one sample, sequenced in a study of shared clonotypes between healthy human individuals. Method: immunoSEQ multiplex PCR; TCRdb's copy keeps in-frame clones and lacks some. Of some 2.1 million clones in the sample, approximately 95% were seen once. Sequencing was carried out using naive CD4+ T cells sorted from blood. The subset here: CD45RA+ positively selected. Receptors were obtained from a man between 18 and 35 years old in good health.

The chain employs TRBV23-1 and TRBJ2-7, with a weak D call TRBD1 (5 bases). TRBV23-1 is an open reading frame, and its role is uncertain. V lost 0 bases and J lost 1, with 10 bases in between. This CDR3 has 15 amino acids. The CDR3 DNA reads TGCGCCAGCAGTCAATCCACAGGTGATTCCTACGAGCAGTACTTC. Its translation: CASSQSTGDSYEQYF.

This clone was found once. The chain links TRBV10-3 to TRBJ1-1; D unclear. Germline CDR1 is ENHRY and CDR2 is SYGVKD. With 4 bases removed from V and 4 bases from J, the gap between germline ends came to 10 bases. CDR3 size: 13 residues. The chain's CDR3 is CAISVYEGTEAFF. In nucleotides, the CDR3 is TGTGCCATCAGTGTATACGAGGGCACTGAAGCTTTCTTT.

This chain connects TRBV11-2 to TRBJ2-1, with D possibly TRBD1 on 5 matching bases. V shed 6 bases and J shed 0 bases, with 15 bases lying between them. The germline CDR1 and CDR2 sequences are SGHAT and FQNNGV. The CDR3 consists of 16 residues. CDR3 region: CASRLGRTSSYNEQFF. In nucleotides, the CDR3 is TGTGCCAGCAGACTGGGGCGGACGAGCTCCTACAATGAGCAGTTCTTC.

The CDR3 nucleotides read TGCGCCAGCAGCTTGGGGACAGGGGGTACCTACAATGAGCAGTTCTTC. It is translated as CASSLGTGGTYNEQFF. This chain uses TRBV5-1 with TRBJ2-1, with TRBD1 matching 10 bases. This CDR3 is built from 16 residues. CDR1 is SGHRS, CDR2 YFSETQ, per germline. Trimming took 0 bases from V and 2 from J; bases not matched to a gene: 2.

The V and J genes are TRBV6-5 and TRBJ2-5; D could derive from TRBD1 or TRBD2 (5 bases each). V lost 6 bases, J lost 2 bases, and 13 bases lay in between. The CDR3 length is 14 residues. CDR1 is MNHEY, CDR2 SVGAGI, per germline. Written as DNA, the CDR3 is TGTGCCAGCAGGCGAGGGTGGGGGCAAGAGACCCAGTACTTC. Protein: CASRRGWGQETQYF.

The V gene is TRBV19, the J gene TRBJ1-1; TRBD1 is a possible D gene (5 bases). CDR1 and CDR2 from the germline V gene are LNHDA and SQIVND (reference sequence). V dropped 5 bases and J dropped 3 bases, with 13 bases sitting between them. This CDR3 spans 14 amino acids. CDR3 in DNA: TGTGCCAGTAGTCCTGCGGGGGTGCACACTGAAGCTTTCTTT. Protein sequence: CASSPAGVHTEAFF.

CDR3 DNA sequence: TGTGCCAGCAGTAGACAGGGGACCCACACCTACGAGCAGTACTTC. This sequence encodes CASSRQGTHTYEQYF. The chain employs TRBV27 and TRBJ2-7; 8 bases are shared with TRBD1. The CDR3 totals 15 residues. V gave up 5 bases and J gave up 2 bases; unmatched junction bases: 8. From germline, CDR1 is MNHEY and CDR2 SMNVEV (reference sequence).